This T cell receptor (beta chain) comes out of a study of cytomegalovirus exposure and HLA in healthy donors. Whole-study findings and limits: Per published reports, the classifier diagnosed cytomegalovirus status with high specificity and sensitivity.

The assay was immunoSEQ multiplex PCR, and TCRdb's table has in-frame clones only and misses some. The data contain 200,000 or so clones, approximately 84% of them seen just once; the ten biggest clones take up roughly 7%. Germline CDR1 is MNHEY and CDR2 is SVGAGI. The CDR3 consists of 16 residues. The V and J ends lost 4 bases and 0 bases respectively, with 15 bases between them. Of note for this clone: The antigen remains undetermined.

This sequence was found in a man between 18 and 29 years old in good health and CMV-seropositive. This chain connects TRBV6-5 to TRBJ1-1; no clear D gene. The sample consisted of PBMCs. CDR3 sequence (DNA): TGTGCCAGCAGTTCATGGTCCTCTACTATGAACACTGAAGCTTTCTTT. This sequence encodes CASSSWSSTMNTEAFF.